Listed below are T cell receptor beta chains from one sample, sequenced in a study of T cells in Graves' hyperthyroidism and ophthalmopathy. TCRdb itself ran the multiplex PCR reads through MiXCR, one entry per CDR3 protein. The sample has 700,000 or so distinct CDR3 sequences, roughly 14% seen once. The sample comprised blood. All receptors derive from a woman aged 50 to 60 with Graves' ophthalmopathy. The CDR3 runs from the conserved cysteine through the conserved F or W. Each record gives: clone size, V gene, D gene, J gene, CDR3 DNA, CDR3 protein. The D gene is left open where the match is weak. Size is omitted from some rows. Given values are once, few, many or a class for expanded clones.

>many|TRBV2|TRBD2|TRBJ2-2
TGTGCCAGCAGTGAAAACGGGGGGTCGAAGGCCGGGGAGCTGTTTTTT
CASSENGGSKAGELFF
>many|TRBV6-8|-|TRBJ1-2
TGTGCCAGCAGTAACCACCCCGGTGGGGGCTACACCTTC
CASSNHPGGGYTF
>-|TRBV5-1|TRBD2|TRBJ2-1
TGCGCCAGCAGCTGGTCTAGCGGGAGTAGGAATGAGCAGTTCTTC
CASSWSSGSRNEQFF
>many|TRBV20-1|TRBD2|TRBJ2-5
TGCAGTGCTATCCCTGCCGGACTAGCGGTATTCCAAGAGACCCAGTACTTC
CSAIPAGLAVFQETQYF
>many|TRBV10-3|-|TRBJ2-7
TGTGCCACCTTGTCGCTAGGGAACTCCTACGAGCAGTACTTC
CATLSLGNSYEQYF
>many|TRBV11-2|TRBD2|TRBJ2-1
TGTGCCAGCAGCCGTGAGCGGGAGCACAATGAGCAGTTCTTC
CASSREREHNEQFF
>many|TRBV28|-|TRBJ2-1
TGTGCCAGCAGTTTAACTAGTCGGGGGAATGAGCAGTTCTTC
CASSLTSRGNEQFF
>many|TRBV9|-|TRBJ2-3
TGTGCCAGCAGCGGACGGGACGGACCCACAGATACGCAGTATTTT
CASSGRDGPTDTQYF
>-|TRBV7-6|-|TRBJ2-4
TGTGCCAGCAGCTCTTCGGACACAAACATACTGTACTTC
CASSSSDTNILYF
>few|TRBV6-2/TRBV6-3|-|TRBJ2-5
TGTGCCAGCAGTTACTATAATCAGGACCAAGAGACCCAGTACTTC
CASSYYNQDQETQYF
>many|TRBV27|-|TRBJ1-2
TGTGCCAGCAGTTTGAGGGGGGGGATAAATCGCTACACCTTC
CASSLRGGINRYTF
>-|TRBV3-1|TRBD1|TRBJ2-2
TGTGCCAGCAACGGACAGGGCCACACCGGGGAGCTGTTTTTT
CASNGQGHTGELFF
>many|TRBV18|TRBD1|TRBJ1-1
TGTGCCAGCTCACCGACAGGGGGGAACACTGAAGCTTTCTTT
CASSPTGGNTEAFF
>many|TRBV30|-|TRBJ2-2
TGTGCCTGGAGTGTACGGACCGGGGAGCTGTTTTTT
CAWSVRTGELFF
>-|TRBV5-1|TRBD2|TRBJ2-3
TGCGCCAGCAGCGAACCGGGACTAGGAACAGATACGCAGTATTTT
CASSEPGLGTDTQYF
>-|TRBV5-4|-|TRBJ1-6
TGTGCCAGCAGCTTGAACGTCGGTTCGAGCTCCTATAATTCACCCCTCCACTTT
CASSLNVGSSSYNSPLHF
>many|TRBV5-5|TRBD1|TRBJ1-5
TGTGCCAGCAGCTGGGGGACAGTTCCTAGGGGCAATCAGCCCCAGCATTTT
CASSWGTVPRGNQPQHF
>many|TRBV20-1|-|TRBJ1-5
TGCAGTGCTAGAGATTCTTCAGGGCCCAATCAGCCCCAGCATTTT
CSARDSSGPNQPQHF
>many|TRBV11-2|TRBD2|TRBJ2-1
TGTGCCAGCAGCTCAACTAGCGGGAGTATCGCTGAGCAGTTCTTC
CASSSTSGSIAEQFF
>-|TRBV27|TRBD2|TRBJ2-2
TGTGCCAGCAGTTTATCGATAGAAGCGGGAGGGCGAAACACCGGGGAGCTGTTTTTT
CASSLSIEAGGRNTGELFF
>many|TRBV20-1|-|TRBJ2-3
TGCAGTGCTAGGCCGGGACCAGACACAGATACGCAGTATTTT
CSARPGPDTDTQYF
>-|TRBV19|-|TRBJ1-5
TGTGCCAGCCGAATTACAGGGAACAATCAGCCCCAGCATTTT
CASRITGNNQPQHF
>-|TRBV14|-|TRBJ1-1
TGTGCCAGCACAAAACAGGGTTTTAACACTGAAGCTTTCTTT
CASTKQGFNTEAFF
>many|TRBV28|-|TRBJ2-1
TGTGCCAGCAGTTTACCTGCTCAACCGACAGAGCAGTTCTTC
CASSLPAQPTEQFF
>-|TRBV4-1|TRBD1|TRBJ2-2
TGCGCCAGCAGCCTCTCAAGGGGGCCCGGGGAGCTGTTTTTT
CASSLSRGPGELFF
>-|TRBV20-1|TRBD2|TRBJ2-2
TGCAGTGCTAGAGATATGACTAGCGGGAGCCCCGGGGAGCTGTTTTTT
CSARDMTSGSPGELFF
>many|TRBV28|TRBD2|TRBJ2-1
TGTGCCAGCAGTTTGTGGACTAGCGGGAGGGGGGAGCAGTTCTTC
CASSLWTSGRGEQFF
>many|TRBV20-1|-|TRBJ2-1
TGCAGTGCTAGAACGCTAGCCGGCGAGCAGTTCTTC
CSARTLAGEQFF
>-|TRBV5-5|-|TRBJ2-1
TGTGCCAGCAGCTTCAAGGGGAGGGGGAACTCCTACAATGAGCAGTTCTTC
CASSFKGRGNSYNEQFF
>many|TRBV28|TRBD1|TRBJ1-6
TGTGCCAGCAGTCTTAGAGGACAGGATAATTCACCCCTCCACTTT
CASSLRGQDNSPLHF
>-|TRBV10-3|TRBD1|TRBJ1-1
TGTGCCTTCCGGGACAGGGGCGGAATGAACACTGAAGCTTTCTTT
CAFRDRGGMNTEAFF
>many|TRBV5-1|-|TRBJ1-1
TGCGCCAGCAGCATGACAGTGAACACTGAAGCTTTCTTT
CASSMTVNTEAFF
>-|TRBV10-3|-|TRBJ2-2
TGTGCCATCAGTGACCCTCTTTTAGGCGTTGGCACCGGGGAGCTGTTTTTT
CAISDPLLGVGTGELFF
>-|TRBV13|TRBD1|TRBJ1-3
TGTGCCAGCAGCAAACGGACAGGGGGCATGAGAAACACCATATATTTT
CASSKRTGGMRNTIYF
>-|TRBV7-2|TRBD2|TRBJ2-1
TGTGCCAGCAGCACCTTAGCGGGAGTGGGCAATGAGCAGTTCTTC
CASSTLAGVGNEQFF
>many|TRBV12-3/TRBV12-4|TRBD2|TRBJ2-1
TGTGCCAGCACCCACCCGAGGGTAGCGGGAAGCTCCTACAATGAGCAGTTCTTC
CASTHPRVAGSSYNEQFF
>many|TRBV30|-|TRBJ2-2
TGTGCCTGGAGTTCCACCAAAACAAACACCGGGGAGCTGTTTTTT
CAWSSTKTNTGELFF
>-|TRBV11-2|TRBD1|TRBJ1-2
TGTGCCAGCAGTGAAGGACCGGGACAGGGGACCTATGGCTACACCTTC
CASSEGPGQGTYGYTF
>many|TRBV24-1|TRBD1|TRBJ1-1
TGTGCCACCAGTAAGCCGGGACAGGGGGCGCCCCGGCTTTGTAAAACTGAAGCTTTCTTT
CATSKPGQGAPRLCKTEAFF
>many|TRBV20-1|TRBD2|TRBJ2-3
TGCAGTGCTAGAAGGCGTACTAGCGGGATCACAGATACGCAGTATTTT
CSARRRTSGITDTQYF
>many|TRBV2|-|TRBJ2-7
TGTGCCAGCAGTACAAGGAAGATCTACGAGCAGTACTTC
CASSTRKIYEQYF
>many|TRBV7-2|-|TRBJ1-1
TGTGCCAGCAGCTTAGCCTCTTTGGTTCCCCCGAACACTGAAGCTTTCTTT
CASSLASLVPPNTEAFF
>many|TRBV11-2|-|TRBJ2-5
TGTGCCAGCAGACCTGACGAACAAGAGACCCAGTACTTC
CASRPDEQETQYF
>-|TRBV7-2|-|TRBJ2-4
TGTGCCAGCAGCTTAGTGGGCAGCCTAGCCAAAGACATTCAGTACTTC
CASSLVGSLAKDIQYF